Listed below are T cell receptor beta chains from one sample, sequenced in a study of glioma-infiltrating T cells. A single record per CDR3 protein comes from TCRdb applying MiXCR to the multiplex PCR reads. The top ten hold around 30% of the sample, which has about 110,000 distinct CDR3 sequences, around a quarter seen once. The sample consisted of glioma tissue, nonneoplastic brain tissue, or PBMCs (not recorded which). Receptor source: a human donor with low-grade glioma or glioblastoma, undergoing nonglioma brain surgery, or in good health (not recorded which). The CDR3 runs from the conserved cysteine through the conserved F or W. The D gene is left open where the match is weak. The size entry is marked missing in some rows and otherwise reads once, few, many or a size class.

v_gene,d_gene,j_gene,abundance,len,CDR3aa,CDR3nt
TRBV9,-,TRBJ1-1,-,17,CASSVGISGSSDTEAFF,TGTGCCAGCAGCGTAGGTATTAGTGGCAGTTCGGACACTGAAGCTTTCTTT
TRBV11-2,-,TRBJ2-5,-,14,CASSLNRTQETQYF,TGTGCCAGCAGCTTAAACAGAACACAAGAGACCCAGTACTTC
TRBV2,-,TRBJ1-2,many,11,CASSDGYGYTF,TGTGCCAGCAGTGATGGCTATGGCTACACCTTC
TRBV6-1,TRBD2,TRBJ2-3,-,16,CSSSAGLAGGTDTQYF,TGTTCCAGCAGTGCGGGACTAGCGGGAGGGACAGATACGCAGTATTTT
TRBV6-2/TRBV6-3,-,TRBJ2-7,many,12,CASRGRSYEQYF,TGTGCCAGCCGGGGTAGGTCCTACGAGCAGTACTTC
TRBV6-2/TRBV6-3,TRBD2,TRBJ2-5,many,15,CASSLTTSGEETQYF,TGTGCCAGCAGTTTGACGACTAGCGGGGAAGAGACCCAGTACTTC
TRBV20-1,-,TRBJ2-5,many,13,CSATLAGRETQYF,TGCAGTGCCACCTTGGCGGGAAGAGAGACCCAGTACTTC
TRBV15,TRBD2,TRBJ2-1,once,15,CAARVAGGALNEQFF,TGTGCCGCCAGAGTAGCGGGGGGGGCCCTAAATGAGCAGTTCTTC
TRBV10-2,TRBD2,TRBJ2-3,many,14,CASSTSGGPDTQYF,TGCGCCAGCTCGACGAGCGGGGGGCCGGATACGCAGTATTTT
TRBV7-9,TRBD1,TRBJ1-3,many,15,CASSFGQVSGNTIYF,TGTGCCAGCAGCTTTGGACAGGTATCTGGAAACACCATATATTTT
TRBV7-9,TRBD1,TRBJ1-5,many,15,CASSPGTGEGQPQHF,TGTGCCAGCAGCCCCGGGACAGGGGAGGGTCAGCCCCAGCATTTT
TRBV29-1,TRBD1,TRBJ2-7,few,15,CSVEERGQGTYEQYF,TGCAGCGTTGAAGAGCGGGGACAGGGGACCTACGAGCAGTACTTC
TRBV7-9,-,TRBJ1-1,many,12,CASSLSGAEAFF,TGTGCCAGCAGCTTATCAGGGGCTGAAGCTTTCTTT
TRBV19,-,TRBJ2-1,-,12,CASSISVVEQFF,TGTGCCAGTAGTATATCGGTAGTTGAGCAGTTCTTC
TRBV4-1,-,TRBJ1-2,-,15,CASSKEEGLTGGYTF,TGCGCCAGCAGCAAAGAAGAGGGACTAACCGGGGGCTACACCTTC
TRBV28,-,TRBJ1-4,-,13,CARNDSNDERLFF,TGTGCCCGCAATGACAGTAATGATGAAAGACTGTTTTTT
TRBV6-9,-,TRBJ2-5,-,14,CARSFDWTEETKYF,TGTGCCAGAAGTTTCGATTGGACAGAAGAGACCAAGTACTTC
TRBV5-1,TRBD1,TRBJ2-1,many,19,CASSLFGIRTGASYNEQFF,TGCGCCAGCAGCTTGTTCGGAATTAGGACAGGGGCCTCCTACAATGAGCAGTTCTTC
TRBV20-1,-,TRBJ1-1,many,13,CSASDVVDTEAFF,TGCAGTGCTTCGGACGTTGTGGACACTGAAGCTTTCTTT
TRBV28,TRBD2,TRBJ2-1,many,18,CASSLGLAGGISYNEQFF,TGTGCCAGCAGTTTAGGTCTAGCGGGAGGGATCTCCTACAATGAGCAGTTCTTC
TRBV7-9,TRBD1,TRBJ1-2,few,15,CASSPPGQGAGGYTF,TGTGCCAGCAGCCCTCCGGGACAGGGGGCTGGTGGCTACACCTTC
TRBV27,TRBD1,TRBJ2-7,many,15,CASSLTGTGIYEQYF,TGTGCCAGCAGTCTGACTGGGACAGGAATCTACGAGCAGTACTTC
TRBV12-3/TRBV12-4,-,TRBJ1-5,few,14,CASSSGRGEQPQHF,TGTGCCAGCAGTTCGGGGCGGGGTGAGCAGCCCCAGCATTTT
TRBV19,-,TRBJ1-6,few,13,CASSIDNRSPLHF,TGTGCCAGTAGTATTGACAATCGATCACCCCTCCACTTT
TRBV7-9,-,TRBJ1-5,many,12,CASSSTGQPQHF,TGTGCCAGCAGCTCTACAGGGCAGCCCCAGCATTTT
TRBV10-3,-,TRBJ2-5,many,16,CAISESIAGRVETQYF,TGTGCCATCAGTGAGTCGATTGCAGGCCGGGTAGAGACCCAGTACTTC
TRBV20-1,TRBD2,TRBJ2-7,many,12,CSARGTSYEQYF,TGCAGTGCTAGAGGGACTAGTTACGAGCAGTACTTC
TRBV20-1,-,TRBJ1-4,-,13,CSARTHIYEKTFF,TGCAGTGCAAGGACGCATATTTATGAAAAAACGTTTTTT
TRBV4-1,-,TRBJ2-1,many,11,CASSLRDEQFF,TGCGCCAGCAGCCTGAGGGACGAGCAGTTCTTC
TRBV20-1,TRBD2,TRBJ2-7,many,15,CSARGTSGKTYEQYF,TGCAGTGCTAGAGGGACTAGCGGCAAGACCTACGAGCAGTACTTC
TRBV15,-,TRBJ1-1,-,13,CATSRDISQCAFF,TGTGCCACCAGCAGAGATATATCACAGTGTGCTTTCTTT
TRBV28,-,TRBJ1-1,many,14,CASSSGYSNTEAFF,TGTGCCAGCAGTTCAGGGTATTCGAACACTGAAGCTTTCTTT
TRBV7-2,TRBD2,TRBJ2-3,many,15,CASSLGGSGTDTQYF,TGTGCCAGCAGCTTAGGCGGGAGCGGCACAGATACGCAGTATTTT
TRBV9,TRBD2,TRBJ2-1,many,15,CASSVSAGGYNEQFF,TGTGCCAGCAGCGTATCTGCGGGGGGATACAATGAGCAGTTCTTC
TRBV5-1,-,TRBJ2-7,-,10,CASRTYEQYF,TGCGCCAGTCGGACGTACGAGCAGTACTTC
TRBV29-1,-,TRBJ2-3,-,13,CSVVIGLRDTQYF,TGCAGCGTTGTGATCGGGTTAAGGGATACGCAGTATTTT
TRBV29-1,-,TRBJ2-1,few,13,CSVAGPDTNEQFF,TGCAGCGTTGCGGGACCCGACACCAATGAGCAGTTCTTC
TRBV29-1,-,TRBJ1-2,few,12,CSVGRGAGGYTF,TGCAGCGTTGGACGGGGTGCGGGTGGCTACACCTTC
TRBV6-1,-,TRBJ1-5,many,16,CASSERYPISNQPQHF,TGTGCCAGCAGTGAGAGGTACCCTATAAGCAATCAGCCCCAGCATTTT
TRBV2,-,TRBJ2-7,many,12,CASRRSTYEQYF,TGTGCCAGCAGAAGGTCCACCTACGAGCAGTACTTC
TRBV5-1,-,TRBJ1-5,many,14,CASKQGGTEQPQHF,TGCGCCAGCAAGCAAGGGGGAACGGAACAGCCCCAGCATTTT
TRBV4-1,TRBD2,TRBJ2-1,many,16,CASSQERAGGYNEQFF,TGCGCCAGCAGCCAAGAACGAGCGGGGGGGTACAATGAGCAGTTCTTC
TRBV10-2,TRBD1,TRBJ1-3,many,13,CASTWDSGNTIYF,TGCGCCAGCACCTGGGACAGTGGAAACACCATATATTTT
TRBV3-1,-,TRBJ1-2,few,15,CASSLDTTPIRGYTF,TGTGCCAGCAGCCTGGACACGACTCCTATAAGAGGCTACACCTTC
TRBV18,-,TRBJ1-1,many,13,CASSRGRNTEAFF,TGTGCCAGCTCACGGGGGCGGAACACTGAAGCTTTCTTT
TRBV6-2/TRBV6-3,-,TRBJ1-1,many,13,CASSYVKTTEAFF,TGTGCCAGCAGTTATGTAAAGACCACTGAAGCTTTCTTT
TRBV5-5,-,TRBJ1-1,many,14,CASSFTDPNTEAFF,TGTGCCAGCAGCTTTACGGACCCGAACACTGAAGCTTTCTTT